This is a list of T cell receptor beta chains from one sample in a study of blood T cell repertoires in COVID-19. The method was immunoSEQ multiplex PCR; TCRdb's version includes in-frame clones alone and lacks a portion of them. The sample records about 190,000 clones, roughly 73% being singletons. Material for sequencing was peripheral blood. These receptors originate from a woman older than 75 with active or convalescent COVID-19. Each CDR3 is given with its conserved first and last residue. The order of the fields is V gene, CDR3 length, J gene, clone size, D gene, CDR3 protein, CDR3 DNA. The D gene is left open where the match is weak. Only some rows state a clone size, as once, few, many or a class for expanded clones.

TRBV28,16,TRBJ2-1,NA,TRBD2,CASSSLRGGSYNEQFF,TGTGCCAGCAGTTCCCTGCGGGGGGGATCCTACAATGAGCAGTTCTTC
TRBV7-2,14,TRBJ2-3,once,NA,CASSLGRSQNTQYF,TGTGCCAGCAGCTTAGGTAGGAGCCAAAATACGCAGTATTTT
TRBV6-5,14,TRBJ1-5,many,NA,CASTFDRGNQPQHF,TGTGCCAGCACCTTTGACCGGGGCAATCAGCCCCAGCATTTT
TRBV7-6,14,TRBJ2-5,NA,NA,CASSLGAIVETQYF,TGTGCCAGCAGCTTAGGGGCAATTGTAGAGACCCAGTACTTC
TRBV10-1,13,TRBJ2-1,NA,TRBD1,CASSLGTANEQFF,TGCGCCAGCAGCCTAGGGACAGCGAATGAGCAGTTCTTC
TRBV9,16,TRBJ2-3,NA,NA,CASSPQGGGSTDTQYF,TGTGCCAGCAGCCCGCAGGGTGGGGGCAGCACAGATACGCAGTATTTT
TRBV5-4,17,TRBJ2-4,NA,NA,CASSINRGGEAKNIQYF,TGTGCCAGCAGCATAAACAGGGGGGGAGAAGCCAAAAACATTCAGTACTTC
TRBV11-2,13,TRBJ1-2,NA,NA,CASSSQGPRGYTF,TGTGCCAGCAGCTCGCAGGGCCCGCGGGGCTACACCTTC
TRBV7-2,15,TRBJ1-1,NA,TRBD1,CASHRQGSANTEAFF,TGTGCCAGCCACCGACAGGGGAGTGCGAACACTGAAGCTTTCTTT
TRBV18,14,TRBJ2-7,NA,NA,CASSPSTGVGEQYF,TGTGCCAGCTCGCCATCGACAGGCGTGGGAGAGCAGTACTTC
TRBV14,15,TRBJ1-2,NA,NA,CASSRGIGGIYGYTF,TGTGCCAGCAGCCGAGGAATAGGGGGTATCTATGGCTACACCTTC
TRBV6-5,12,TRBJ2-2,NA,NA,CASSLDTGELFF,TGTGCCAGCAGCTTAGACACCGGGGAGCTGTTTTTT
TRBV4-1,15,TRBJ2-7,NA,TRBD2,CASSQKRGGPGEQYF,TGCGCCAGCAGCCAAAAGCGGGGGGGCCCGGGTGAGCAGTACTTC
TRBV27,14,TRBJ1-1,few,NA,CASSLEAGYTEAFF,TGTGCCAGCAGTTTAGAGGCAGGGTACACTGAAGCTTTCTTT
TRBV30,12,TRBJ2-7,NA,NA,CAWSVQGYEQYF,TGTGCCTGGAGTGTACAGGGCTACGAGCAGTACTTC
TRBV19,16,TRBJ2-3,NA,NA,CASSMGGGRFTDTQYF,TGTGCCAGTAGTATGGGTGGGGGCCGCTTCACAGATACGCAGTATTTT
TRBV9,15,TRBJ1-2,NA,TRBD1,CASSGRTGDLYGYTF,TGTGCCAGCAGCGGAAGGACAGGGGACCTCTATGGCTACACCTTC
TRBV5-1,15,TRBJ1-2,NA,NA,CASSLQPGDNYGYTF,TGCGCCAGCAGCTTGCAACCAGGGGATAACTATGGCTACACCTTC
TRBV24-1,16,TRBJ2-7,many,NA,CATSGSTGGANHEQYF,TGTGCCACCAGCGGATCAACGGGGGGCGCGAACCACGAGCAGTACTTC
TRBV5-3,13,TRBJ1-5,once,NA,CARSSRQNQPQHF,TGTGCCAGAAGCTCACGACAGAATCAGCCCCAGCATTTT
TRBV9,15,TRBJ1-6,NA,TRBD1,CASSAAGQGKSPLHF,TGTGCCAGCAGCGCCGCGGGACAGGGGAAGTCACCCCTCCACTTT
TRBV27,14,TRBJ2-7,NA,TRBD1,CASSRATGGIEQYF,TGTGCCAGCAGCCGCGCGACAGGGGGGATAGAGCAGTACTTC
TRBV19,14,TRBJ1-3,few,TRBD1,CASRPTGTGNTIYF,TGTGCCAGTAGGCCGACAGGGACTGGAAACACCATATATTTT
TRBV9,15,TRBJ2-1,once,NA,CASSANPGDYNEQFF,TGTGCCAGCAGCGCGAACCCAGGGGACTACAATGAGCAGTTCTTC
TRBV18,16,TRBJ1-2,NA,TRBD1,CASSPPVGTGNYGYTF,TGTGCCAGCTCACCACCGGTCGGGACAGGGAACTATGGCTACACCTTC
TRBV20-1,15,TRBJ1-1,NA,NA,CSASVLWGASAEAFF,TGCAGTGCTAGTGTCCTCTGGGGAGCATCGGCTGAAGCTTTCTTT
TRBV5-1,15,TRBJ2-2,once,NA,CASSFTVRNTGELFF,TGCGCCAGCAGCTTTACAGTACGGAACACCGGGGAGCTGTTTTTT
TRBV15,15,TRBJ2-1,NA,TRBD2,CATSREGLAGREQFF,TGTGCCACCAGCAGAGAGGGACTAGCCGGACGGGAGCAGTTCTTC